This T cell receptor (beta chain) comes out of a study of vaccination and CD4 T cells after COVID-19. Overall study: As their vaccination, participants received two doses of either BNT162b2 or mRNA-1273 vaccine. Cultures acting as controls obtained a CEFX pool, an HIV-1 Nef pool, or no peptide.

Oncomine TCR Beta short-read sequencing was applied to DNA from cultured CD4+ T cells. In this case, cultured CD4+ T cells provided the extracted genomic DNA. TCRdb re-called the PCR reads with MiXCR, one entry per CDR3 protein. The sample holds about 19,000 distinct CDR3 sequences; about two thirds are singletons and the top ten take 5.5%. Looked up from germline, CDR1 is LNHNV and CDR2 is YYDKDF (reference sequence). The CDR3 runs 14 residues. Between the trimmed V and J ends, which lost 0 bases and 7 bases, there was a span of 10 bases. Specified treatment: 10-day PBMC culture with coronavirus spike peptide pools or control peptides (ViraFEST assay). Overall study findings and caveats: There was no significant change from around 21 to 38 median reactive clonotypes.

To note about this clonotype: Its antigen remains unknown.

The sequence was collected from a human donor who had recovered from COVID-19. The rearrangement joins TRBV15 to TRBJ2-1; TRBD1 might be the D (6 bases). Sequencing used CD4+ T cells from blood, cultured in vitro. As DNA, the CDR3 is TGTGCCACCAGCAGAGACACTACAGGGAATGAGCAGTTCTTC. This encodes CATSRDTTGNEQFF.